This T cell receptor beta chain appears in the sequencing data of a study of T cell changes during pregnancy in multiple sclerosis. Data came from immunoSEQ multiplex PCR; TCRdb stores just in-frame clones and leaves some out. The sample has about 83,000 clones, about 89% seen once; the top ten hold 3.5% to 4%. This clone was seen only a few times. The CDR3 contains 14 residues. Trimming removed 4 bases from V and 7 bases from J; junction bases left unmatched: 7. Germline CDR1 SGHRS, CDR2 YFSETQ. The chain combines TRBV5-1 with TRBJ2-2; 7 bases agree with TRBD2. Sequences were derived from PBMCs, sampled in the first trimester of pregnancy. This sequence originates from a female donor in good health, serving as a control in a pregnancy study. Some clones in this sample may be carry-over from other donors' samples. CDR3 DNA: TGCGCCAGCAGCGCCGGGACTAAGGGCGGGGAGCTGTTTTTT. Protein sequence: CASSAGTKGGELFF.